This T cell receptor (beta chain) was sequenced for a study of Tregs in tolerant kidney transplant recipients. The CDR3 runs 14 residues. Trimming stripped 2 bases from V and 4 bases from J, with 11 bases between. Germline CDR1 and CDR2: SGHTS and YDEGEE. TCRdb's table, derived via immunoSEQ multiplex PCR, lists solely in-frame clones and lacks some. The table records 90,000 or so clones, over 85% of them present only once. The nonmyeloablative bone marrow transplants came from related graft donors, with transient mixed chimerism. Unstimulated Tregs (CD4+CD25+CD127-) and CD4+CD25- non-Tregs were sorted from PBMCs.

Sequencing used CD4+ T cells from blood (PBMCs), obtained 12 months after the transplant. The chain links TRBV5-8 to TRBJ2-3, with a possible D match to TRBD2 (5 bases). This TCR was recovered from a human patient who received a combined kidney and bone marrow transplant. Certain T cells may be donor cells from the graft. CDR3 sequence: CASSFGVTPDTQYF. CDR3 in DNA: TGTGCCAGCAGCTTCGGGGTCACCCCAGATACGCAGTATTTT.